This is a list of T cell receptor beta chains from one sample in a study of a mutant IDH1 vaccine in newly diagnosed glioma. Their cognate antigens are unknown. Sequenced by immunoSEQ multiplex PCR; TCRdb stores in-frame clones only, minus some. The profile covers approximately 36,000 clones, with about 80% appearing a single time and more than 12% taken by the ten largest. The source material was peripheral blood mononuclear cells (PBMCs), sampled from a glioma patient whose treatment included an IDH1 peptide vaccine. These receptors all come from a woman between 25 and 40 years old with glioma. Some clones in this sample may be carry-over from other donors' samples. The CDR3 runs from the conserved cysteine through the conserved F or W. The D gene is left open where the match is weak. Expanded clones get a size class; other rows say once, few or many, or leave the size out.

j_call v_call d_call clone_size cdr3_nt cdr3_aa
TRBJ2-7 TRBV5-1 TRBD1 few TGCGCCAGCAGCCCGACAGGGACCCTCTACGAGCAGTACTTC CASSPTGTLYEQYF
TRBJ1-1 TRBV4-2 TRBD1 few TGTGCCAGCAGCCAAGCGGGACAGGGGAACACTGAAGCTTTCTTT CASSQAGQGNTEAFF
TRBJ2-1 TRBV7-9 TRBD2 once TGTGCCAGCAGCTCGGGACTAGCGGGACGAGTAACCTACAATGAGCAGTTCTTC CASSSGLAGRVTYNEQFF
TRBJ2-5 TRBV7-9 TRBD2 medium-sized TGTGCCAGCAGCCCTAGCGGGAGTGAAGAGACCCAGTACTTC CASSPSGSEETQYF
TRBJ2-2 TRBV4-2 TRBD2 . TGTGCCAGCAGCCCACTTGGACTAGCGGGATGGGCGTACACCGGGGAGCTGTTTTTT CASSPLGLAGWAYTGELFF
TRBJ1-3 TRBV30 . once TGTGCCTGGACAGGGCGCTCTGGAAACACCATATATTTT CAWTGRSGNTIYF
TRBJ2-3 TRBV4-1 . . TGCGCCAGCAGCCAAGATGGGTGGGGTGAAAAAGATACGCAGTATTTT CASSQDGWGEKDTQYF
TRBJ1-1 TRBV5-6 . few TGTGCCAGCAGCTTGTTGGAGATCACTGAAGCTTTCTTT CASSLLEITEAFF
TRBJ2-1 TRBV6-5 . . TGTGCCCGGCGGGCCGACTCCTACAATGAGCAGTTCTTC CARRADSYNEQFF
TRBJ2-5 TRBV19 TRBD1 . TGTGCCAGTAGTATTCAGGGGGCAGGAGAGACCCAGTACTTC CASSIQGAGETQYF
TRBJ2-2 TRBV5-4 TRBD1 . TGTGCCAGCCGGACAGGGCCGGACACCGGGGAGCTGTTTTTT CASRTGPDTGELFF
TRBJ2-7 TRBV7-9 . few TGTGCCAGCAGCTTAGTGCTACAGCCCTACGAGCAGTACTTC CASSLVLQPYEQYF
TRBJ2-7 TRBV28 TRBD1 . TGTGCCAGCAGTGACACGTCTACGGGACAGACCTACGAGCAGTACTTC CASSDTSTGQTYEQYF
TRBJ1-1 TRBV7-9 . once TGTGCCAGCAGCCTCCAGGGGTGGACTGAAGCTTTCTTT CASSLQGWTEAFF
TRBJ1-5 TRBV27 . . TGTGCCAGCAGGAAGACATATGGGATCAATCAGCCCCAGCATTTT CASRKTYGINQPQHF
TRBJ2-6 TRBV5-1 . once TGCGCCAGCAGCTGGGCCGGGTCCTACTCTGGGGCCAACGTCCTGACTTTC CASSWAGSYSGANVLTF
TRBJ2-2 TRBV11-2 TRBD2 once TGTGCCAGCAGCTCACTAGCGCCGAACACCGGGGAGCTGTTTTTT CASSSLAPNTGELFF
TRBJ2-1 TRBV29-1 TRBD2 . TGCAGCGACCAAATGACTAGCGGGAGCTACAATGAGCAGTTCTTC CSDQMTSGSYNEQFF
TRBJ2-7 TRBV29-1 . . TGCAGCGTTGTGGTGGGAATCTACGAGCAGTACTTC CSVVVGIYEQYF
TRBJ2-2 TRBV14 TRBD1 . TGTGCCAGCAGCCCGGGGACAGCGAGTAACACCGGGGAGCTGTTTTTT CASSPGTASNTGELFF
TRBJ2-2 TRBV7-7 . . TGTGCTAGCAGCTTAGAGCCAGGGCCGCCTTCGAACACCGGGGAGCTGTTTTTT CASSLEPGPPSNTGELFF
TRBJ1-5 TRBV19 . few TGTGCCAGTAGTCCAGGGAATCAGCCCCAGCATTTT CASSPGNQPQHF
TRBJ1-1 TRBV4-2 . . TGTGCCAGCAGCCAAGACAGGGGAAGAGATACTGAAGCTTTCTTT CASSQDRGRDTEAFF
TRBJ1-5 TRBV4-1 TRBD1 . TGCGCCAGCAGCCTTCAGACAGGGGCTCAGCCCCAGCATTTT CASSLQTGAQPQHF
TRBJ2-4 TRBV27 TRBD1 . TGTGCCAGCAGCTTGGGACAGGGTGGTCTCATTCAGTACTTC CASSLGQGGLIQYF
TRBJ1-1 TRBV2 . . TGTGCCAGCGCCCGAAGGGACTATAGGGACGGAGCTTTCTTT CASARRDYRDGAFF
TRBJ2-5 TRBV5-5 . . TGTGCCAGCAGCTTGGGGGTAGGGGGTTACCAAGAGACCCAGTACTTC CASSLGVGGYQETQYF
TRBJ2-7 TRBV19 . . TGTGCCAGTAGTACAAAATCAGGGGAACTTGGCTCCTACGAGCAGTACTTC CASSTKSGELGSYEQYF
TRBJ2-2 TRBV10-1 . . TGCGCCAGCAGTGAAAATGTACAGGCCGGGGAGCTGTTTTTT CASSENVQAGELFF
TRBJ2-5 TRBV19 TRBD2 . TGTGCCAGTAGCTCCGGGACTAGCGGGCGGTACCAAGAGACCCAGTACTTC CASSSGTSGRYQETQYF
TRBJ2-3 TRBV5-1 . . TGCGCCAGCAGCCCCGGACAGCGCACAGATACGCAGTATTTT CASSPGQRTDTQYF
TRBJ1-3 TRBV5-6 TRBD1 once TGTGCCAGCAGCTGGGACAGGGGGATAAACACCATATATTTT CASSWDRGINTIYF